Sequencing of this T cell receptor beta chain was carried out in a study of T cells in localized non-small cell lung cancer. Findings of the study overall: Adjacent lung was found to contain a median roughly 60 of the top 100 tumor clones.

CDR1 is SGDLS and CDR2 is YYNGEE in the germline V gene. The CDR3 is 13 amino acids. The V and J ends lost 4 bases and 4 bases, in that order; junction bases with no gene match: 4. As regards this clone: Its specificity is not known.

The assay was immunoSEQ multiplex PCR, and TCRdb's table has in-frame clones only and misses some. The data hold fewer than 40,000 clones, with roughly 93% observed a single time. The sample here was peripheral blood, taken before any cancer treatment. The clonotype was recovered from a female donor older than 55 with stage I lung adenocarcinoma. This sequence joins TRBV9 and TRBJ2-7; 8 bases are a match to TRBD2. CDR3 region: CASSSAGGYEQYF. In nucleotides, the CDR3 is TGTGCCAGCAGCTCCGCGGGGGGTTACGAGCAGTACTTC.